These 21 T cell receptor beta chains share one sample of origin, sequenced in a study of blood T cells in healthy people across ages. A second PCR, run for about 6 to 12 cycles, used a sample-barcoded 5' primer plus a J-beta primer mix. MiXCR, run by TCRdb on the 5' RACE reads, gives a single entry per CDR3 protein. Here the sample spans over 1,500,000 distinct CDR3 sequences, around 40% being singletons. Sequencing was carried out using blood. These TCRs come from a human donor in good health.

V usage is TRBV28 and J usage is TRBJ2-7; a possible D gene is TRBD1 (5 bases). Germline CDR1 is MDHEN and CDR2 is SYDVKM. Trimming left V 8 bases short and J 6 bases short, with 11 bases between. The CDR3 is 11 residues long. CDR3 amino acids: CASQGEVEQYF. The CDR3 nucleotides read TGTGCCAGCCAGGGTGAGGTCGAGCAGTACTTC.

This clonotype was seen more than once but under ten times. The chain joins TRBV4-1 to TRBJ1-5; 10 nucleotides match TRBD1. Per germline, CDR1 MGHRA and CDR2 YSYEKL. Trimming cost V 2 bases and J 5 bases; bases outside gene matches: 6. This CDR3 comprises 16 residues. Here the CDR3 reads CASSQRFGTGDQPQHF. CDR3 DNA sequence: TGCGCCAGCAGCCAAAGATTCGGGACAGGGGATCAGCCCCAGCATTTT.

The V and J genes are TRBV11-2 and TRBJ1-2; the D is unclear. This CDR3 spans 16 amino acids. Trimming stripped 4 bases from V and 1 base from J, with 16 bases between. Germline CDR1 SGHAT, CDR2 FQNNGV. In nucleotides, the CDR3 is TGTGCCAGCAGCTCCCCCCCGCAGAGAGGTAACTATGGCTACACCTTC. The encoded protein is CASSSPPQRGNYGYTF.

V usage is TRBV15 and J usage is TRBJ1-4, with D unclear. This CDR3 has 15 amino acids. Between the trimmed V and J ends, which lost 5 bases and 5 bases, there was a span of 15 bases. CDR1 is LNHNV, CDR2 YYDKDF, per germline (reference sequence). The CDR3 nucleotides are TGTGCCACCAGCGCCACGGTGCCGGCGAATGAAAAACTGTTTTTT. Translation: CATSATVPANEKLFF.

This clonotype was seen more than once but under ten times. A read error may be the cause here, since a much bigger clone is one base away. The gene calls are TRBV5-1 and TRBJ1-1, with D perhaps matching TRBD1 (5 bases). V lost 3 bases, J lost 6 bases, and 15 bases lay in between. This CDR3 spans 14 amino acids. Looked up from germline, CDR1 is SGHRS and CDR2 is YFSETQ. CDR3 sequence: CASSWEQGVPEAFF. The CDR3 region has the DNA TGCGCCAGCAGCTGGGAGCAGGGAGTCCCTGAAGCTTTCTTT.

The chain uses TRBV6-2 or TRBV6-3 and TRBJ1-2, with 8 bases fitting TRBD1. CDR1 MNHEY and CDR2 SVGEGT come from the germline V gene. With 0 bases clipped from V and 6 bases from J, the junction kept 6 bases outside the gene matches. There are 15 residues in the CDR3. In DNA form, the CDR3 reads TGTGCCAGCAGTTACTCGGGACAGGCAAAGGATGGCTACACCTTC. Its protein is CASSYSGQAKDGYTF.

The gene calls are TRBV7-2 and TRBJ2-5; D is perhaps TRBD1 (6 bases). V shed 9 bases and J shed 2 bases, with 16 bases lying between them. Germline V gene sequence: CDR1 SGHTA, CDR2 FQGNSA. The CDR3 has 14 residues. The CDR3 region has the DNA TGTGCCAGTACAATGGGGACAAAACAAGAGACCCAGTACTTC. Protein: CASTMGTKQETQYF.

This clonotype was counted a single time. This chain uses TRBV6-1 with TRBJ2-5; 11 nucleotides line up with TRBD1. There are 15 residues in the CDR3. The trim removed 7 bases at V and 2 bases at J, leaving 6 bases unmatched. The V gene's germline CDR1 is MNHNS and CDR2 SASEGT. The CDR3, as DNA: TGTGCCAGCACAGAGGACAGGGGGCTTCAAGAGACCCAGTACTTC. As protein: CASTEDRGLQETQYF.

CDR3 amino acids: CASSRPRAEAFF. The CDR3 nucleotides are TGTGCCAGCAGCCGGCCCAGGGCGGAGGCTTTCTTT. This sequence joins TRBV12-3 or TRBV12-4 and TRBJ1-1; possibly TRBD1 for D (5 bases). V gave up 6 bases and J gave up 11 bases, with 16 bases separating them. This CDR3 is 12 amino acids long.

There are many counts of this clonotype. This chain connects TRBV12-3 or TRBV12-4 to TRBJ1-2; 8 bases are a match to TRBD1. The CDR3 length is 12 residues. Unmatched junction bases numbered 5, after V lost 6 bases and J lost 8 bases. The CDR3 reads CASSPTGAGYTF. CDR3 DNA sequence: TGTGCCAGCAGCCCGACAGGGGCGGGCTACACCTTC.

This chain connects TRBV28 to TRBJ1-2; a weak D match, TRBD1 (6 bases). The CDR3 has 14 residues. CDR1 and CDR2 (germline): MDHEN, SYDVKM. Trimming removed 6 bases at V and 7 bases at J, with 18 bases between. Here the CDR3 reads CASREQGLYGGYTF. The CDR3 DNA reads as TGTGCCAGCAGGGAACAGGGCCTATACGGTGGCTACACCTTC.

Concerning this clonotype: A read error may account for a junction end that differs from germline. This chain links TRBV2 with TRBJ2-7, with a possible D match to TRBD2 (6 bases). Germline V lookup: CDR1 SNHLY, CDR2 FYNNEI. The CDR3 contains 13 residues. The CDR3 spells CASSAREPYEQYF. The CDR3 nucleotides are TGCGCCAGCAGCGCCCGGGAGCCCTACGAGCAGTACTTC.

This clonotype appeared a single time. The chain links TRBV7-6 to TRBJ2-5; no firm D call. From germline, CDR1 is SGHVS and CDR2 FNYEAQ. The CDR3 spans 12 residues. V was trimmed by 11 bases and J by 1 base, leaving 11 bases between them. The CDR3: CAGVQIQETQYF. DNA of the CDR3: TGTGCCGGCGTCCAGATCCAAGAGACCCAGTACTTC. The full variable domain, in which reference TRBV7-6 and TRBJ2-5 provide the parts outside the CDR3, is GAGVSQSPRYKVTKRGQDVALRCDPISGHVSLYWYRQALGQGPEFLTYFNYEAQQDKSGLPNDRFSAERPEGSISTLTIQRTEQRDSAMYRCAGVQIQETQYFGPGTRLLVL.

This clonotype was counted between two and nine times. The rearrangement links TRBV20-1 to TRBJ2-3; TRBD2 might be the D (6 bases). V was pared by 0 bases and J by 0 bases, with 13 bases between. The germline CDR1 and CDR2 sequences are DFQATT and SNEGSKA (reference sequence). The CDR3 is 16 amino acids. CDR3 DNA: TGCAGTGCTAGAGATTTGCGGGGCGCGAGCACAGATACGCAGTATTTT. Residues: CSARDLRGASTDTQYF.

This clonotype was picked up one time. This sequence joins TRBV20-1 and TRBJ2-1; D is unclear. CDR3 length: 13 residues. CDR1 DFQATT and CDR2 SNEGSKA come from the germline V gene (reference sequence). V was trimmed by 0 bases and J by 7 bases, leaving 10 bases between them. The CDR3 DNA sequence: TGCAGTGCTAGAGAGCCCAGGACGAATGAGCAGTTCTTC. It yields the protein CSAREPRTNEQFF.

The chain employs TRBV29-1 and TRBJ2-7; 10 bases are shared with TRBD2. Germline-derived CDR1 and CDR2 are SQVTM and ANQGSEA. The CDR3 runs 14 residues. Unmatched junction bases numbered 3, after V lost 1 base and J lost 3 bases. This CDR3 reads CSVEVAGGVYEQYF. CDR3 coding DNA: TGCAGCGTTGAAGTAGCGGGGGGTGTCTACGAGCAGTACTTC.

For this clonotype: The junction departs from germline at one end; a sequencing error may be responsible. The chain recombines TRBV12-3 or TRBV12-4 with TRBJ2-5, with TRBD2 matching over 8 bases. The end of the DNA is better explained by TRBJ2-7, so the J call may be wrong. This CDR3 region has 15 residues. The CDR3 is CANSLLRGGLYEQYF. The CDR3 region has the DNA TGTGCCAACAGTCTCCTTCGGGGGGGCCTCTACGAGCAGTACTTC.

The rearrangement joins TRBV5-1 to TRBJ2-7; no clear D gene. The germline V and J ends were trimmed by 1 base and 0 bases, with 11 bases remaining between them. Germline V gene data show CDR1 as SGHRS and CDR2 as YFSETQ. This CDR3 is built from 15 residues. The CDR3 DNA sequence: TGCGCCAGCAGCTTGAAGCTGGAGAGCTCCTACGAGCAGTACTTC. It translates to CASSLKLESSYEQYF.

This clonotype was detected only a few times. The J gene is TRBJ1-6, the V gene TRBV7-2; a weak D match, TRBD1 (6 bases). The germline V gene encodes CDR1 SGHTA and CDR2 FQGNSA. V was clipped by 7 bases and J by 7 bases, with 20 bases between them. This CDR3 is built from 16 residues. CDR3 region: CASKNSGTRQNSPLHF. Here the CDR3 DNA reads TGTGCCAGCAAGAACTCCGGGACACGGCAGAATTCACCCCTCCACTTT. Complete variable domain (other parts from reference TRBV7-2 and TRBJ1-6): GAGVSQSPSNKVTEKGKDVELRCDPISGHTALYWYRQSLGQGLEFLIYFQGNSAPDKSGLPSDRFSAERTGGSVSTLTIQRTQQEDSAVYLCASKNSGTRQNSPLHFGNGTRLTVT.

The rearrangement links TRBV4-2 to TRBJ2-3, with TRBD2 matching over 8 bases. This CDR3 has 16 residues. In germline, CDR1 is LGHNA, CDR2 YNFKEQ. V shed 4 bases and J 3 bases; nucleotides not matched to a gene: 9. The CDR3 coding sequence is TGTGCCAGCAGCCTCGGGGGGGGGACGGGAACAGATACGCAGTATTTT. Protein product: CASSLGGGTGTDTQYF.

The chain is built from TRBV10-3 and TRBJ2-7; maybe TRBD1 (5 bases). Trimming left V 4 bases short and J 3 bases short, with 13 bases between. The CDR3 has 14 residues. Germline V gives CDR1 ENHRY, CDR2 SYGVKD. The DNA for the CDR3 is TGTGCCATCAGTGCCCCAGGGCCCGACTACGAGCAGTACTTC. Its protein is CAISAPGPDYEQYF.